Presented here are 24 T cell receptor beta chains from one specimen sequenced in a study of T cells in Graves' hyperthyroidism and ophthalmopathy (dated by TCRdb to about 2019). The receptor library was made with multiplex PCR. Instrument used: Illumina HiSeq 2000. The TCR beta CDR3 regions were amplified from RNA transcripts. The TCR CDR3 was subjected to a first round of RT-PCR using the HTBI primer set and the Qiagen OneStep RT-PCR kit. TCRdb reanalyzed the raw reads on its own, using fastp at Q25 for trimming and MiXCR for clone calling, and kept in-frame beta chains. Every CDR3 protein is listed once, alongside the most common genes and DNA of its rows. This sample has over 500,000 distinct CDR3 sequences in its table, and 15% to 20% of those were observed once. The top ten clonotypes cover under 20% of the sample. The sequenced sample consisted of blood. The receptors derive from a woman in her late teens or twenties with Graves' ophthalmopathy.

There are many counts of this clonotype. This sequence joins TRBV24-1 and TRBJ2-3; TRBD1 matches 8 bases. The CDR3 loop spans 17 amino acids. Germline V gene sequence: CDR1 KGHDR, CDR2 SFDVKD. V was pared by 4 bases and J by 0 bases, with 8 bases of the junction left unmatched. CDR3 sequence: CATSDPDRVKSTDTQYF. The CDR3 region has the DNA TGTGCCACCAGTGACCCGGACAGGGTGAAGAGCACAGATACGCAGTATTTT.

The rearrangement uses TRBV3-1 and TRBJ2-3, with D tentatively TRBD1 (6 bases). V was pared by 1 base and J by 1 base, with 15 bases between. The CDR3 runs 17 residues. Germline loops: CDR1 LGHDT, CDR2 YNNKEL (reference sequence). The CDR3 DNA is TGTGCCAGCAGCCAAGGGACAGCGGCGACGGGCACAGATACGCAGTATTTT. It specifies CASSQGTAATGTDTQYF.

Ten or more counts support this clonotype. The rearrangement uses TRBV28 and TRBJ1-1; 7 bases fit TRBD1. The V gene end was trimmed by 6 bases and the J gene end by 0 bases; junction bases not matched to a gene: 4. This CDR3 has 14 residues. Germline lookup yields CDR1 MDHEN and CDR2 SYDVKM. The CDR3 bases are TGTGCCAGCAGACGGGACAGAGTGAACACTGAAGCTTTCTTT. Its translation: CASRRDRVNTEAFF. Supplemented by reference TRBV28 and TRBJ1-1, the full variable domain reads DVKVTQSSRYLVKRTGEKVFLECVQDMDHENMFWYRQDPGLGLRLIYFSYDVKMKEKGDIPEGYSVSREKKERFSLILESASTNQTSMYLCASRRDRVNTEAFFGQGTRLTVV.

In its sample, this clonotype was seen a few times. The J gene is TRBJ1-6, the V gene TRBV25-1; TRBD1 is a possible D gene (5 bases). Trimming pared 7 bases from V and 9 bases from J, leaving 19 bases between. There are 15 residues in the CDR3. The germline CDR1 and CDR2 sequences are MGHDK and SYGVNS. The CDR3 loop is CASTRDAPPASPLHF. The CDR3 nucleotides read TGTGCCAGCACCCGGGACGCCCCACCCGCTTCACCCCTCCACTTT.

This clonotype was detected a few times. The chain joins TRBV5-1 to TRBJ2-2; tentatively, D is TRBD1 (5 bases). CDR3 length: 16 amino acids. V was shortened by 0 bases and J by 4 bases, with 13 bases between the two germline ends. Germline assignment: CDR1 SGHRS and CDR2 YFSETQ. Here the CDR3 DNA reads TGCGCCAGCAGCTTGGCCGGTAGGGGCTCCACCGGGGAGCTGTTTTTT. Translating it yields CASSLAGRGSTGELFF.

The J gene is TRBJ2-1, the V gene TRBV5-6, with unresolved D. Germline values: CDR1 SGHDT, CDR2 YYEEEE. V lost 1 base, J lost 7 bases, and 9 bases lay in between. The CDR3 is 13 residues long. CDR3 sequence (DNA): TGTGCCAGCAGCTTGTACGGGTCAAATGAGCAGTTCTTC. This sequence encodes CASSLYGSNEQFF.

The chain carries TRBV6-1 and TRBJ2-1; 10 positions agree with TRBD2. Germline CDR1 reads MNHNS; CDR2 reads SASEGT. The CDR3 runs 15 residues. V trimming: 6 bases; J trimming: 6 bases; junction bases outside the gene matches: 8. CDR3 bases: TGTGCCAGCAGGAGGGAAGCGGGGGGGCTCAATGAGCAGTTCTTC. Translation: CASRREAGGLNEQFF.

This clonotype appeared many times. V and J are TRBV18 and TRBJ1-1; the match to TRBD1 covers 9 bases. There are 14 residues in the CDR3. J was trimmed by 11 bases and V by 4 bases; bases with no gene match: 11. Per germline, CDR1 KGHSH and CDR2 LQKENI. CDR3: CASSQPGTGFEAFF. The CDR3 nucleotides are TGTGCCAGCTCACAACCCGGGACAGGGTTCGAGGCTTTCTTT.

The V call is TRBV19, the J call TRBJ2-2, with 12 positions matching TRBD2. This CDR3 is 16 amino acids long. Unmatched junction bases numbered 4, after V lost 3 bases and J lost 5 bases. CDR1 LNHDA and CDR2 SQIVND come from the germline V gene (reference sequence). The CDR3 region has the DNA TGTGCCAGTAGTATGACTAGCGGGGGTCGGACCGGGGAGCTGTTTTTT. Its translation is CASSMTSGGRTGELFF. The variable domain in full, with the rest retrieved from reference TRBV19 and TRBJ2-2, is DGGITQSPKYLFRKEGQNVTLSCEQNLNHDAMYWYRQDPGQGLRLIYYSQIVNDFQKGDIAEGYSVSREKKESFPLTVTSAQKNPTAFYLCASSMTSGGRTGELFFGEGSRLTVL.

This clonotype was seen many times. This sequence joins TRBV30 and TRBJ1-1, with a weak D call TRBD1 (6 bases). V gave up 1 base and J gave up 1 base, with 19 bases separating them. From germline, CDR1 is GTSNPN and CDR2 SVGIG (reference sequence). There are 17 residues in the CDR3. The CDR3 region has the DNA TGTGCCTGGAGTGCGCTGGGGGCGCCGAAGGGGAACACTGAAGCTTTCTTT. Amino acid sequence: CAWSALGAPKGNTEAFF.

This clonotype was recorded at least ten times. This rearrangement joins TRBV30 to TRBJ1-5; no firm D call. CDR1 is GTSNPN, CDR2 SVGIG, per germline (reference sequence). Trimming cost V 2 bases and J 0 bases, with 8 bases left between them. This CDR3 is 14 amino acids long. CDR3 loop: CAWSRVLSNQPQHF. DNA for the CDR3: TGTGCCTGGAGTAGGGTGCTTAGCAATCAGCCCCAGCATTTT.

The CDR3 here is CASSMWSGGYTF. CDR3 DNA sequence: TGTGCCAGTAGTATGTGGAGTGGCGGCTACACCTTC. The chain combines TRBV19 with TRBJ1-2; D unresolved. Trimming left V 3 bases short and J 8 bases short, with 10 bases between. The germline CDR1 and CDR2 sequences are LNHDA and SQIVND (reference sequence). This CDR3 spans 12 amino acids.

This chain uses TRBV29-1 with TRBJ2-2; D remains ambiguous. This CDR3 has 14 residues. CDR1 is SQVTM and CDR2 is ANQGSEA in the germline V gene. Trimming took 4 bases from V and 0 from J, leaving 9 bases between them. The CDR3 DNA reads as TGCAGCGTTGTTTCTAACGCGAACACCGGGGAGCTGTTTTTT. Translated, it gives CSVVSNANTGELFF.

A few counts support this clonotype. This chain uses TRBV6-1 with TRBJ2-5; 15 bases align to TRBD2. The V and J ends lost 3 bases and 4 bases, in that order; junction bases with no gene match: 12. There are 19 residues in the CDR3. CDR1 and CDR2 (germline): MNHNS, SASEGT. The CDR3 protein is CASSDKTGLAGGRGETQYF. CDR3 coding DNA: TGTGCCAGCAGTGACAAAACGGGACTAGCGGGAGGACGGGGAGAGACCCAGTACTTC.

A note on this clonotype: The germline gene is not matched at one end of the junction; a read error may be the cause. The chain has TRBV6-2 or TRBV6-3 and TRBJ1-1, with TRBD1 identical over 8 bases. Germline V lookup: CDR1 MNHEY, CDR2 SVGEGT. The CDR3 is 14 amino acids. The CDR3 DNA follows: TGTGCCAGCAAACTCAGGGGGCTGCAGACTGAAGCTTCCTTT. It specifies CASKLRGLQTEASF.

The chain employs TRBV10-3 and TRBJ2-3; 8 positions match TRBD2. Losses at the gene ends were 0 bases for V and 6 bases for J; bases not matched to a gene: 8. CDR1 and CDR2 (germline): ENHRY, SYGVKD. This CDR3 has 16 residues. DNA of the CDR3: TGTGCCATCAGTGAGTCCGGGGGGGATTTAACGGATACGCAGTATTTT. Residues: CAISESGGDLTDTQYF.

This clonotype was found many times. The chain joins TRBV11-2 to TRBJ2-1; 7 bases match TRBD2. This CDR3 contains 15 residues. The germline gives CDR1 SGHAT, CDR2 FQNNGV. V was clipped by 2 bases and J by 1 base; unmatched bases: 2. CDR3 protein: CASSLRGRSYNEQFF. The CDR3, as DNA: TGTGCCAGCAGCTTACGCGGGAGATCCTACAATGAGCAGTTCTTC. Drawing the rest from reference TRBV11-2 and TRBJ2-1, the complete variable domain is EAGVAQSPRYKIIEKRQSVAFWCNPISGHATLYWYQQILGQGPKLLIQFQNNGVVDDSQLPKDRFSAERLKGVDSTLKIQPAKLEDSAVYLCASSLRGRSYNEQFFGPGTRLTVL.

The chain combines TRBV20-1 with TRBJ2-3; 10 positions match TRBD2. The CDR3 has 12 amino acids. CDR1 DFQATT and CDR2 SNEGSKA come from the germline V gene (reference sequence). J gave up 6 bases and V 4 bases, and 1 base lay outside the gene matches. This CDR3 reads CSATSGSDTQYF. Written as DNA, the CDR3 is TGCAGTGCTACTAGCGGGAGTGATACGCAGTATTTT.

As regards this clonotype: The junction differs from germline at one of its ends, possibly a read error. The chain is built from TRBV9 and TRBJ2-7; 7 bases map to TRBD1. From germline, CDR1 is SGDLS and CDR2 YYNGEE. The CDR3 spans 15 residues. CDR3 sequence: CASKTDRTFSCEQYF. The CDR3 DNA reads TGTGCCAGCAAAACGGACAGGACCTTCTCCTGCGAGCAGTACTTC.

This clonotype was detected ten times or more. V usage is TRBV27 and J usage is TRBJ2-2, with D maybe TRBD2 (5 bases). V lost 3 bases to trimming and J lost 4 bases, with 9 bases between them. The CDR3 covers 14 residues. Per the germline V gene, CDR1 is MNHEY and CDR2 is SMNVEV (reference sequence). The CDR3 nucleotides are TGTGCCAGCAGTTTTTGGAGGAGCACCGGGGAGCTGTTTTTT. Protein product: CASSFWRSTGELFF.

The V gene is TRBV20-1, the J gene TRBJ1-2; D is unresolved. Germline V gene data show CDR1 as DFQATT and CDR2 as SNEGSKA (reference sequence). There are 14 residues in the CDR3. V was shortened by 3 bases and J by 4 bases, with 15 bases between the two germline ends. CDR3 in DNA: TGCAGTGCTAGTAGCCACCCGAGCCCCTATGGCTACACCTTC. This gives the protein CSASSHPSPYGYTF.

In regard to this clonotype: No conserved phenylalanine or tryptophan ends this CDR3, so it is likely a read error. CDR3 DNA sequence: TGTGCCAGCAGTTATGACACTGAAGCTTTCCTT. It codes for CASSYDTEAFL. The chain links TRBV6-9 to TRBJ1-1; D ambiguous. Per the germline V gene, CDR1 is MNHGY and CDR2 is SVAAGI. CDR3 length: 11 residues. Trimming pared 2 bases from V and 3 bases from J, leaving 1 base between.

This clonotype showed up many times. This chain uses TRBV11-1 with TRBJ2-1; perhaps TRBD2 as D (6 bases). This CDR3 comprises 12 residues. V was clipped by 5 bases and J by 10 bases, with 12 bases between them. The germline gives CDR1 SGHAT, CDR2 FQDESV (reference sequence). The CDR3 sequence: CASSQLAWEQFF. The CDR3, as DNA: TGTGCCAGCAGCCAACTAGCATGGGAGCAGTTCTTC.

The chain couples TRBV7-2 to TRBJ2-5; TRBD2 might be the D (6 bases). Trimming took 5 bases from V and 1 from J, leaving 23 bases between them. The CDR3 is 18 residues long. Germline-derived CDR1 and CDR2 are SGHTA and FQGNSA. The CDR3 DNA reads as TGTGCCAGCAGCCAGTCGGCCCTAGCGAGACTCGTCCAAGAGACCCAGTACTTC. Its protein product is CASSQSALARLVQETQYF.